The source of this TCR beta chain is a study of tumor and adjacent non-tumor tissue in lung cancer (dated 2018 in TCRdb). Broadly, across the study: The cohort included 12 adenocarcinoma, 2 squamous cell carcinoma and 1 small cell lung cancer patients. Fewer than 35 paired specimens, one tumor and one normal lung sample per patient, were profiled by TCRbeta CDR3 sequencing. Using bulk TCRbeta repertoires from around 15 lung cancer patients, the study set lung tumor tissue side by side with matched distant non-tumor lung tissue. A total of about 130 million productive TCRbeta reads were generated by sequencing, corresponding to an average of roughly 4 million reads per sample. The roughly 15 enrolled patients, of whom some 10 were men and 5 were women, were aged roughly 30 to 76 years and were diagnosed with TNM stage I to III disease. Paper-wide results and their limitations: Because peripheral blood was not sequenced, the blood TCRbeta repertoires of the lung cancer patients in the study went unexamined. Tumor tissue showed significantly greater TCR diversity (inverse Simpson) than normal lung tissue (roughly 430 vs 170, P = 0.0075, Mann-Whitney U test). Only around 15 patients were included in the cohort, and the need for larger samples and more detailed clinical data was noted by the authors. Younger patients had significantly higher TCR diversity, and higher tumor TCR diversity was associated with shorter overall and disease-free survival. Neither the sequencing platform nor unique molecular identifiers are named or mentioned anywhere in the methods. A significantly larger cumulative share of the repertoire was made up by the top 100 clones in normal lung than in tumor tissue.

CDR1 and CDR2 are read off the germline V gene as LGHNA and YNFKEQ. Including the terminal cysteine and phenylalanine, the CDR3 comprises 17 residues. Kept here is only the CDR3 DNA, which spans 51 bases and is read in frame from base 1. Comment on this clonotype: It has no known antigen specificity. Relative to the germline gene, one junction end is altered; a read error may explain this.

RNA was isolated from bulk unsorted tissue, and RNA quality was assessed with a NanoDrop ND-1000 and an Agilent 2100. All donors had newly diagnosed lung cancer, had not received prior chemotherapy, and were admitted for thoracic surgery in China between August and November 2014. Patients with previous radiotherapy or chemotherapy, or with another concurrent cancer, were excluded from the study. Surgical tissue pieces of roughly 1-2 cm3 were preserved in RNAlater solution and stored at -80 °C until use. The library was obtained by multiplex PCR. The reads were generated on an Illumina HiSeq 2500. TCRbeta libraries were constructed through three rounds of nested PCR with primers (Table S4) according to protocols adapted from ARM-PCR. Before sequencing, PCR products in the 200-500 bp range were cut out of the gel and cleaned up using the QIAquick gel extraction kit. For the original study's pipeline: Reads were cleaned using Trimmomatic, were merged into complete CDR3 sequences using FLASH, and were assigned to V(D)J germline segments using MiTCR. VDJtools was used to compute clonal diversity as the inverse Simpson's index. In-frame sequences without a premature stop codon were defined as productive reads. The public reads were run again by TCRdb, first through fastp at Q25 and then through MiXCR, and only productive beta chains were kept. Each CDR3 protein appears once, grouped with its most common genes and DNA. The authors' filters were not applied to this entry. The sample yields 120,000 to 150,000 distinct CDR3 sequences; approximately 66% were counted once. About 20% of the sample comes from the top ten.

The sequenced sample consisted of lung tumor tissue. Recombination joined TRBV4-2 with TRBJ2-3; TRBD2 agrees with 9 junctional bases. The clonotype originates from a man in his sixties with small cell lung cancer. In nucleotide form, the sequence is TGTGCCAGCAGCCAAGGGCAAGCGGGAGGCCTTGAAGATATGCAGTATTTT. It encodes CASSQGQAGGLEDMQYF.